This T cell receptor beta chain emerged from a study of blood T cell repertoires in COVID-19. As for the study in general: From the United States, Italy and Spain came samples of acute and convalescent COVID-19. PBMCs, B-cell-depleted T cells, or T cells provided the cDNA or gDNA that made up the material.

Some clones are missing from TCRdb's copy, which holds only in-frame ones; the method was immunoSEQ multiplex PCR. The top ten hold roughly 5% of the sample, which has approximately 260,000 clones, 75% to 90% seen once. The J segment lost 7 bases and the V segment lost 5 bases, leaving 4 bases of the junction unmatched. The CDR3 is 13 residues long. The chain combines TRBV12-3 or TRBV12-4 with TRBJ2-2; 7 bases align to TRBD2. The sequence derives from a woman in her thirties or forties who had recovered from COVID-19. The sample taken for sequencing was peripheral blood. The CDR3 nucleotides read TGTGCCAGCAGTGAGCGGGACCTCGGGGAGCTGTTTTTT. Translation gives CASSERDLGELFF.